Sequencing of this T cell receptor (beta chain) was carried out in a study of identifying expanded T cells in peripheral blood (dated by TCRdb to the late 2010s). About the full investigation: Technical replicates were generated by sequencing separate aliquots of the same genomic DNA pool, and four replicates were compared pairwise. The paper as a whole reports these results and caveats: About 1.3 differentially abundant clones were flagged by the binomial model between technical replicates, whereas about 15 and 19 were flagged over around two weeks and four weeks, respectively. The authors expected biological variance in healthy repertoires might increase further over much longer intervals such as months to years. Both the number of clones called differentially abundant and the false-positive rate were significantly reduced by the beta-binomial model across all healthy-donor time intervals. In all healthy donors, the variance in clone template counts between samples taken two weeks apart rose significantly as total template count increased.

Notes on this clone: The antigen it binds to is not known. Base quality data are lacking; no much larger clone is found one base away.

The germline V end is reduced by 5 bases and the J end by 1 base; junction bases left unmatched: 3. According to the germline V gene (reference sequence), CDR1 reads MNHEY and CDR2 reads SMNVEV. The CDR3 runs 15 amino acids, cysteine and phenylalanine included. The retained sequence is limited to the CDR3, 45 bases, with the frame set at the first base. The immunoSEQ Assay, which relies on bias-controlled multiplex PCR amplification of genomic DNA, was used to profile TCRbeta CDR3 regions. The source study handled its data this way. To quantify the absolute abundance of each unique TCRbeta CDR3 region, the sequences were collapsed and filtered. Differential abundance was assessed using a binomial (Fisher-equivalent) model and a beta-binomial model in which time-dependent variance fitted from healthy donors was added. Clones with fewer than 5 combined templates were removed, and differential abundance was called for clones with a Benjamini-Hochberg FDR below 0.01. The form v = (b*log(k)+a)^2 was used to model beta-binomial variance as a function of total template count across the two samples. Imported from immuneACCESS, the table was reduced by TCRdb to in-frame sequences with V and J called. These copies leave out some clones; in studies compared against another copy, an unresolved V gene accounts for under half, and the cause of the remainder is not known. V, J and clone size reflect that table, while D and trimming were determined from the DNA. This sample comprises some 75,000 clones, roughly 88% of them detected only once. The ten largest clonotypes hold under 3.5% of the sample.

During the collection period, no infections or other immune events were recorded for the healthy donors. To calibrate time-dependent variance in a beta-binomial model of T-cell clone differential abundance, blood repertoires from healthy donors were used as a training cohort. There were some ten healthy donors in the training cohort, of whom 3 were female and 7 were male. Donor ages ranged from 29 to 64 years, with an average of about 44 years. Whole blood, obtained from a commercial supplier, was collected from each healthy donor at three time points spaced approximately 13 days apart. For immunosequencing, genomic DNA was extracted from unsorted whole blood.

Sequenced sample: blood. The receptor was isolated from a person between 18 and 75 years old in good health. The chain is made from TRBV27 and TRBJ2-2, and TRBD2 matches 8 of the central bases. The CDR3 in this case is CASSRSGRNTGELFF. The nucleotide sequence reads TGTGCCAGCAGTAGGAGCGGGAGGAACACCGGGGAGCTGTTTTTT.